Detailed here is one T cell receptor (beta chain). Its antigen is unknown. This sample is part of a study of cytomegalovirus exposure and HLA in healthy donors. Whole-study results and caveats: When analyzed later, the rates of TCR association showed variation by HLA locus, with DRB1 the most and HLA-C the fewest.

This PCR relied on a set of 60 Vbeta primers and 13 Jbeta primers. The method was immunoSEQ multiplex PCR; TCRdb's version includes in-frame clones alone and lacks a portion of them. Among about 160,000 clones listed, roughly 84% were seen once. The sample comprised PBMCs. The TCR comes from a young man in good health and CMV-seronegative.

The CDR3 loop reads CATSTPPMGGTEAFF. The CDR3 nucleotides are TGTGCCACCAGCACACCTCCGATGGGAGGCACTGAAGCTTTCTTT. V and J are TRBV15 and TRBJ1-1; no definite D call. The length of the CDR3 is 15 residues. The germline gives CDR1 LNHNV, CDR2 YYDKDF (reference sequence). V was shortened by 4 bases and J by 4 bases, with 16 bases between the two germline ends.